Ten or more counts support the clone carrying this TCR beta chain. Its target is unknown. This sample was taken from a study of T-cell reconstitution after alpha-beta-depleted transplantation in children. Study-wide results and limits: After transplant, at about two months, alpha-beta T cells were reportedly derived from several hundred expanded graft clones. Certain patients had high TCRbeta diversity at day 60, and it came from recipient T cells and thymic progenitors that survived. Fresh T-cell production supplied most of the T-cell counts and diversity seen one year after transplant.

The CDR3 is 14 residues long. V was trimmed by 6 bases and J by 0 bases, leaving 12 bases between them. Germline V gene data show CDR1 as SQVTM and CDR2 as ANQGSEA. Unique molecular identifiers tagged the TCRbeta library. TCRdb reanalysed the PCR reads using MiXCR and keeps one entry per CDR3 protein. The sample lists just under 150,000 distinct CDR3 sequences, around 9% occurring once. The sample consisted of PBMCs, mostly from graft donor cells, taken 180 days after TCRalphabeta/CD19-depleted stem cell transplant. This clonotype was obtained from a female patient aged 2 to 10 who had a stem cell transplant for congenital amegakaryocytic thrombocytopenia, so the T cells may come from the graft donor. This chain links TRBV29-1 with TRBJ1-3, with unresolved D. Written as DNA, the CDR3 is TGCAGCGTAACTGTGATGTACTCTGGAAACACCATATATTTT. This codes for CSVTVMYSGNTIYF.